This T cell receptor (beta chain) came from a study of shared clonotypes between healthy human individuals. Sequencing used immunoSEQ multiplex PCR; TCRdb keeps in-frame clones, though not all of them. The repertoire consists of 2 million to 2.5 million clones, with about 90% occurring once and the leading ten covering 0.37%. This CDR3 is 16 amino acids long. V gave up 6 bases and J gave up 0 bases, with 14 bases separating them. Germline CDR1 reads KGHSH; CDR2 reads LQKENI. The gene calls are TRBV18 and TRBJ1-4; TRBD1 might be the D (5 bases). The sample taken for sequencing was naive CD4+ T cells from PBMCs. Subset here: CD45RA+ positively selected. The TCR originated in a man younger than 30 in good health. Some clones in this sample may be carry-over from other donors' samples. The CDR3 region is CASSRSGLATNEKLFF. In DNA form, the CDR3 reads TGTGCCAGCTCTCGCTCAGGGCTTGCAACTAATGAAAAACTGTTTTTT.